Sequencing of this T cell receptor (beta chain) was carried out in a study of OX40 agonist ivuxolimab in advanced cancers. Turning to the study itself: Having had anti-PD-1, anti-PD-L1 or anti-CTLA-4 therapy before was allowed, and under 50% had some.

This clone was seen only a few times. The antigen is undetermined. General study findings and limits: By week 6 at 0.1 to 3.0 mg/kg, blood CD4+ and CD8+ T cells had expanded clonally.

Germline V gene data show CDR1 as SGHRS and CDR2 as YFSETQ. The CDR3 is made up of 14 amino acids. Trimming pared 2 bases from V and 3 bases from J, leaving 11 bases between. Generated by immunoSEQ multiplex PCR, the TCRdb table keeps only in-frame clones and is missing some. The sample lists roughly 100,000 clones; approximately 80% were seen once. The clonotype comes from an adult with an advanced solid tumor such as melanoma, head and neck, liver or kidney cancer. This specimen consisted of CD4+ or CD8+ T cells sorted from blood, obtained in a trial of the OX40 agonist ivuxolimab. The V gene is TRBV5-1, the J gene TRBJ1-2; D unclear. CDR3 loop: CASSLGSRDYGYTF. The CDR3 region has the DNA TGCGCCAGCAGCTTAGGGTCACGCGACTATGGCTACACCTTC.